This TCR beta chain appears in the sequencing data of a study of technical replicates of blood from several donors (dated by TCRdb to 2015 to 2018). The library came from the immunoSEQ multiplex PCR assay. The table was pulled from immuneACCESS by TCRdb, which kept in-frame rearrangements only. Such tables lose some clones; where checked, under half of the loss comes from unresolved V genes, and the rest has no known cause. The sample table holds almost 70,000 clones, of which approximately 90% were seen once. The ten top clones hold under 0.5% of the sample. Details on this clone: The clone's antigen remains unknown. Base qualities were left out, and no much larger clone turns up one base away.

The germline V gene provides CDR1 MGHRA and CDR2 YSYEKL. Its CDR3 holds 15 amino acids, cysteine through phenylalanine. Just the 45-base CDR3 DNA is kept, in frame starting at base 1. Germline trimming amounts to 2 bases on V and 2 bases on J, with 2 as the count of junction bases outside the gene matches. This chain is built from TRBV4-1 and TRBJ2-3; 9 of the junction bases match TRBD2. The receptor's source is a human donor in good health. The sample taken for sequencing was T cells isolated from PBMCs. The CDR3 here reads CASSQLAGHTDTQYF. The DNA sequence reads TGCGCCAGCAGCCAACTAGCGGGGCACACAGATACGCAGTATTTT.